This entry lists 2 T cell receptor beta chains sequenced from one sample in a study of OX40 agonist ivuxolimab in advanced cancers. Assay: immunoSEQ multiplex PCR; the TCRdb copy retains only in-frame clones and omits some. The sample records about 79,000 clones, roughly 88% being singletons. The starting material was CD4+ or CD8+ T cells sorted from blood, obtained in a trial of the OX40 agonist ivuxolimab. All receptors derive from an adult with an advanced solid tumor such as melanoma, head and neck, liver or kidney cancer.

The chain carries TRBV10-3 and TRBJ2-7; D may be TRBD1 (6 bases). Germline lookup yields CDR1 ENHRY and CDR2 SYGVKD. This CDR3 is built from 15 residues. V lost 0 bases and J lost 5, with 14 bases in between. The DNA for the CDR3 is TGTGCCATCAGTGAGTCGGAGCAGGGGAACCACGAGCAGTACGTC. Translated: CAISESEQGNHEQYV.

CDR3 in amino acids: CASSLAAQKRNEQFF. The CDR3 nucleotides are TGTGCCAGCAGCTTAGCGGCCCAGAAAAGGAATGAGCAGTTCTTC. The chain recombines TRBV7-8 with TRBJ2-1; D remains ambiguous. This CDR3 is built from 15 residues. Per the germline V gene, CDR1 is SGHVS and CDR2 is FQNEAQ. The V and J ends lost 0 bases and 7 bases respectively, with 13 bases between them. Using reference TRBV7-8 and TRBJ2-1 for the parts outside the CDR3, the full variable domain is GAGVSQSPRYKVAKRGQDVALRCDPISGHVSLFWYQQALGQGPEFLTYFQNEAQLDKSGLPSDRFFAERPEGSVSTLKIQRTQQEDSAVYLCASSLAAQKRNEQFFGPGTRLTVL.